Given below is one T cell receptor (beta chain) in context. Its antigen is not identified. The V gene's germline CDR1 is DFQATT and CDR2 SNEGSKA (reference sequence). The CDR3 is 17 amino acids. V was pared by 0 bases and J by 2 bases, with 16 bases between. This record belongs to a study of CD8 T cells in ankylosing spondylitis. Study-level points and caveats: One TCR beta motif, made up of several highly homologous variants, appeared characteristic of ankylosing spondylitis blood. In ankylosing spondylitis patients, matched synovial fluid reportedly showed significant enrichment of disease-linked clones.

TCRdb re-called the 5' RACE reads through MiXCR, storing one row per CDR3 protein. The sample yields 200,000 to 250,000 distinct CDR3 sequences, 30% to 40% seen once. The TCR was taken from a male donor with ankylosing spondylitis or in good health (not recorded which). Sequenced input: blood, either unsorted or a sorted T cell fraction (not recorded which). V and J are TRBV20-1 and TRBJ2-2; tentative D call: TRBD1 (6 bases). The CDR3 DNA reads as TGCAGTGCTAGAGAAAACCAGGGGCTCAAAAACACCGGGGAGCTGTTTTTT. Protein: CSARENQGLKNTGELFF.